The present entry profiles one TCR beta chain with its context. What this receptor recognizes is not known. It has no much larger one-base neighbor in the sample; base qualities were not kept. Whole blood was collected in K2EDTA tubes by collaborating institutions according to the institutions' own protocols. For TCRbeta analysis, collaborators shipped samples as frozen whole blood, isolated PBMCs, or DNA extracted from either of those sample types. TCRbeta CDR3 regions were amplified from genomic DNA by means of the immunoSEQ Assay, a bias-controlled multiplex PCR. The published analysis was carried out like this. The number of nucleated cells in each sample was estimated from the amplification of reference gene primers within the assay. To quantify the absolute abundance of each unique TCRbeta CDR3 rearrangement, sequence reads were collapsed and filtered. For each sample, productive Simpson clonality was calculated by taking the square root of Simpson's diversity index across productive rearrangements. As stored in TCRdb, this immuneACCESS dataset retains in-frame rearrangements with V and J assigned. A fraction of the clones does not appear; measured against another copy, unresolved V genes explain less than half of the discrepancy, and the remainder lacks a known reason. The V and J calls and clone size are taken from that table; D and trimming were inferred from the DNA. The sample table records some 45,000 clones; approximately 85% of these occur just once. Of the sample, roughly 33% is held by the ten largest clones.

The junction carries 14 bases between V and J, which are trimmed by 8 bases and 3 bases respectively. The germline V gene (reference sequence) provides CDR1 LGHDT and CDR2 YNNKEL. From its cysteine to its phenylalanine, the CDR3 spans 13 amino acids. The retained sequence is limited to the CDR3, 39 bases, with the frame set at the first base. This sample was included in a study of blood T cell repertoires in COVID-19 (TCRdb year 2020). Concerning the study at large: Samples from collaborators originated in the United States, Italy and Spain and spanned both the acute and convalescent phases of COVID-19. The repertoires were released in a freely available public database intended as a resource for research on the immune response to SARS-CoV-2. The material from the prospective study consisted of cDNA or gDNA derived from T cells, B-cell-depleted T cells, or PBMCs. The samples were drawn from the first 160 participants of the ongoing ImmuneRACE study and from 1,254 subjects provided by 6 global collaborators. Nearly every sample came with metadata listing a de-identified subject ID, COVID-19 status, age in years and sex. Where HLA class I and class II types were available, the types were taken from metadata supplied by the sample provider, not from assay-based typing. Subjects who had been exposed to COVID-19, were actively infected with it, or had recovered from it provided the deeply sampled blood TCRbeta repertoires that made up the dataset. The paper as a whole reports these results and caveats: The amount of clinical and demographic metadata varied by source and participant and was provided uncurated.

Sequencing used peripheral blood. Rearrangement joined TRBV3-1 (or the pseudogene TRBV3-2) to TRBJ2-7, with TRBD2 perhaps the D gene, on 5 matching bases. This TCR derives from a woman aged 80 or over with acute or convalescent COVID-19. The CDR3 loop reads CASAELGRYEQYF. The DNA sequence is TGTGCCAGCGCGGAACTAGGACGCTACGAGCAGTACTTC.